The 27 T cell receptor beta chains below were found in one sample sequenced in a study of CD8+ T cells in alopecia areata. It was cDNA, reverse transcribed from extracted RNA, that served as the sequencing template. Here immunoSEQ multiplex PCR was the method, and the copy in TCRdb shows in-frame clones only, minus some. The table records around 270,000 clones, 58% of them present only once. Treatment defined: oral pan-JAK inhibitor, 5-10 mg twice daily. The sequencing here drew on CD4+ T cells sorted from blood, taken at week 24, from a patient treated with tofacitinib. All receptors come from a human donor with alopecia areata.

The rearrangement joins TRBV7-9 to TRBJ1-6, with D possibly being TRBD1 (6 bases). The germline V and J ends were trimmed by 1 base and 9 bases, with 10 bases remaining between them. CDR3 length: 14 amino acids. CDR1 and CDR2 from the germline V gene are SEHNR and FQNEAQ (reference sequence). The CDR3 nucleotides are TGTGCCAGCAGCTTAGGACAGGTCTTTTCACCCCTCCACTTT. It yields the protein CASSLGQVFSPLHF. The full variable domain, in which reference TRBV7-9 and TRBJ1-6 provide the parts outside the CDR3, is DTGVSQNPRHKITKRGQNVTFRCDPISEHNRLYWYRQTLGQGPEFLTYFQNEAQLEKSRLLSDRFSAERPKGSFSTLEIQRTEQGDSAMYLCASSLGQVFSPLHFGNGTRLTVT.

The chain has TRBV19 and TRBJ1-5; 7 bases are shared with TRBD1. V was clipped by 5 bases and J by 0 bases; unmatched bases: 13. Germline V gives CDR1 LNHDA, CDR2 SQIVND (reference sequence). CDR3 length: 18 amino acids. The CDR3 is CASSPGGLGGNSNQPQHF. The CDR3 nucleotides read TGTGCCAGTAGTCCCGGGGGGCTAGGGGGCAATAGCAATCAGCCCCAGCATTTT.

The rearrangement joins TRBV7-9 to TRBJ2-6, with TRBD2 as a possible D gene (7 bases). The CDR3 sequence is 19 residues long. Between the trimmed V and J ends, which lost 5 bases and 2 bases, there was a span of 22 bases. Germline V gene data show CDR1 as SEHNR and CDR2 as FQNEAQ (reference sequence). CDR3 amino acids: CASSAGGGAVGAGANVLTF. CDR3 nucleotide sequence: TGTGCCAGCAGCGCCGGCGGGGGCGCAGTAGGAGCTGGGGCCAACGTCCTGACTTTC.

The V call is TRBV5-1, the J call TRBJ1-4; D call uncertain. CDR1 and CDR2 (germline): SGHRS, YFSETQ. The CDR3 runs to 14 residues. V was trimmed by 6 bases and J by 0 bases, leaving 9 bases between them. In DNA form, the CDR3 reads TGCGCCAGCACCAGCGGTTCAACTAATGAAAAACTGTTTTTT. Translation: CASTSGSTNEKLFF. Variable domain in full (rest from reference TRBV5-1 and TRBJ1-4): KAGVTQTPRYLIKTRGQQVTLSCSPISGHRSVSWYQQTPGQGLQFLFEYFSETQRNKGNFPGRFSGRQFSNSRSEMNVSTLELGDSALYLCASTSGSTNEKLFFGSGTQLSVL.

This clone has more than one count but fewer than ten. CDR3: CASRSGGPDEQYF. DNA of the CDR3: TGTGCCAGCAGAAGCGGGGGGCCTGACGAGCAGTACTTC. This rearrangement joins TRBV2 to TRBJ2-7, with TRBD2 matching over 9 bases. Germline CDR1 and CDR2: SNHLY and FYNNEI. J lost 5 bases, V lost 6 bases, and 5 bases had no gene match. The CDR3 runs to 13 residues.

The gene calls are TRBV30 and TRBJ1-2; D call uncertain. Germline CDR1 and CDR2: GTSNPN and SVGIG (reference sequence). The CDR3 has 13 residues. Deletions cut 2 bases from V and 8 bases from J, with 15 bases between. This CDR3 is CAWSKGGLGGYTF. The CDR3, as DNA: TGTGCCTGGAGTAAAGGAGGGCTGGGCGGCTACACCTTC.

In its sample, this clone was seen a few times. The rearrangement joins TRBV15 to TRBJ1-6; unclear D gene. Germline lookup yields CDR1 LNHNV and CDR2 YYDKDF (reference sequence). CDR3 size: 14 residues. V gave up 1 base and J gave up 8 bases, with 9 bases separating them. The CDR3 DNA sequence: TGTGCCACCAGCAGAGTTACAGACTATTCACCCCTCCACTTT. Translating gives CATSRVTDYSPLHF.

The V gene is TRBV15, the J gene TRBJ1-2; D remains ambiguous. V lost 5 bases and J lost 8, with 15 bases in between. The CDR3 contains 13 residues. Germline V gives CDR1 LNHNV, CDR2 YYDKDF (reference sequence). The CDR3 loop reads CATSPRGIGGYTF. The CDR3 nucleotides read TGTGCCACCAGCCCCCGCGGAATAGGGGGCTACACCTTC.

The chain employs TRBV2 and TRBJ2-5, with 8 bases fitting TRBD2. J was trimmed by 2 bases and V by 7 bases; bases with no gene match: 6. There are 14 residues in the CDR3. CDR1 is SNHLY and CDR2 is FYNNEI in the germline V gene. CDR3 sequence (DNA): TGTGCCAGCAATCCCAGCGGGGGACAAGAGACCCAGTACTTC. Protein: CASNPSGGQETQYF.

Concerning this clone itself: Other DNA sequences within the sample encode an identical CDR3. The chain recombines TRBV5-4 with TRBJ1-2; D is ambiguous. Trimming removed 0 bases at V and 5 bases at J, with 5 bases between. The CDR3 runs 12 residues. The germline V gene encodes CDR1 SGHNT and CDR2 YYREEE (reference sequence). The CDR3 nucleotides read TGTGCCAGCAGCTTGGGAGGGTATGGCTACACCTTC. Protein product: CASSLGGYGYTF.

The rearrangement uses TRBV5-4 and TRBJ2-5; TRBD1 aligns across 10 bases. This CDR3 contains 15 residues. CDR1 is SGHNT, CDR2 YYREEE, per germline (reference sequence). V shed 1 base, J shed 4 bases, and the junction held 4 bases outside the gene matches. CDR3 in DNA: TGTGCCAGCAGCTTGAAAGGGACAGGGGCAGAGACCCAGTACTTC. It translates to CASSLKGTGAETQYF.

The V gene is TRBV6-5, the J gene TRBJ2-7; 8 bases fit TRBD1. Germline CDR1 reads MNHEY; CDR2 reads SVGAGI. The CDR3 has 14 residues. V was pared by 7 bases and J by 4 bases, with 9 bases of the junction left unmatched. The CDR3 sequence: CASTRQGREYEQYF. The CDR3 DNA reads as TGTGCCAGCACCCGACAGGGGCGTGAATACGAGCAGTACTTC.

This chain uses TRBV6-1 with TRBJ2-7, with TRBD1 as a possible D gene (8 bases). This CDR3 spans 16 amino acids. Germline V gives CDR1 MNHNS, CDR2 SASEGT. With 4 bases removed from V and 1 base from J, the gap between germline ends came to 17 bases. CDR3 residues: CASSVHGGTGSYEQYF. The CDR3 DNA is TGTGCCAGCAGTGTTCACGGGGGGACAGGTTCCTACGAGCAGTACTTC.

This clone was counted only a few times. This chain links TRBV19 with TRBJ2-2, with D maybe TRBD2 (5 bases). This CDR3 has 13 residues. V lost 2 bases, J lost 6 bases, and 7 bases lay in between. Germline CDR1 LNHDA, CDR2 SQIVND (reference sequence). The DNA for the CDR3 is TGTGCCAGTAGTATACCAGCGGCCGGGGAGCTGTTTTTT. This translates into CASSIPAAGELFF.

The genes are TRBV18 and TRBJ2-3; D is unclear. V lost 2 bases to trimming and J lost 5 bases, with 5 bases between them. The CDR3 totals 12 residues. Looked up from germline, CDR1 is KGHSH and CDR2 is LQKENI. This CDR3 reads CASSPARDTQYF. CDR3 DNA: TGTGCCAGCTCACCAGCTAGAGATACGCAGTATTTT.

V and J are TRBV6-5 and TRBJ2-7; possible D gene TRBD1, 6 bases. Germline V lookup: CDR1 MNHEY, CDR2 SVGAGI. The CDR3 is made up of 13 amino acids. Between the trimmed V and J ends, which lost 2 bases and 2 bases, there was a span of 7 bases. The CDR3, as DNA: TGTGCCAGCAGTTACCGGACAGCCTACGAGCAGTACTTC. Its translation: CASSYRTAYEQYF.

V and J are TRBV5-4 and TRBJ1-2; 8 bases map to TRBD1. Germline loops: CDR1 SGHNT, CDR2 YYREEE (reference sequence). This CDR3 is built from 16 residues. The junction had 12 bases not matched to a gene; V was cut back by 4 bases and J by 4 bases. The CDR3 sequence is CASSVGQGADAYGYTF. Here the CDR3 DNA reads TGTGCCAGCAGCGTGGGGCAGGGGGCGGACGCCTATGGCTACACCTTC.

The rearrangement joins TRBV4-3 to TRBJ2-7, with 9 bases lining up with TRBD2. Trimming removed 5 bases from V and 8 bases from J; junction bases left unmatched: 10. The CDR3 is 14 amino acids. Germline V gene sequence: CDR1 LGHNA, CDR2 YSLEER. Written as DNA, the CDR3 is TGCGCCAGCAGCGACGGCAGGCTAGCGGGGCAGCAGTACTTC. Its translation is CASSDGRLAGQQYF.

V usage is TRBV4-3 and J usage is TRBJ2-3, with no clear D. The length of the CDR3 is 15 residues. Trimming pared 0 bases from V and 4 bases from J, leaving 11 bases between. The germline V gene has CDR1 LGHNA and CDR2 YSLEER. The CDR3 here is CASSQDDGAADTQYF. CDR3 DNA: TGCGCCAGCAGCCAAGACGACGGTGCGGCAGATACGCAGTATTTT.

The V call is TRBV9, the J call TRBJ2-3; D ambiguous. Trimming pared 0 bases from V and 3 bases from J, leaving 8 bases between. CDR1 and CDR2 (germline): SGDLS, YYNGEE. This CDR3 contains 14 residues. This chain's CDR3 is CASSVDPSTDTQYF. As DNA, the CDR3 is TGTGCCAGCAGCGTAGACCCCTCAACAGATACGCAGTATTTT.

The chain combines TRBV29-1 with TRBJ2-5, with TRBD2 identical over 7 bases. The J call may be in error: the DNA end matches TRBJ2-7 better. This CDR3 region has 14 residues. Germline CDR1 reads SQVTM; CDR2 reads ANQGSEA. CDR3 nucleotides: TGCAGCGTTGATACTAGCGAGGGCTCTTACGAGCAGTACTTC. Protein: CSVDTSEGSYEQYF.

The CDR3 DNA follows: TGCAGCGTTGAGACTCGACATCGGGCTGAAGCTTTCTTT. This codes for CSVETRHRAEAFF. This chain uses TRBV29-1 with TRBJ1-1; D not resolved. Germline CDR1 SQVTM, CDR2 ANQGSEA. This CDR3 is 13 amino acids long. The V end was cut by 3 bases, the J end by 6 bases, with 14 bases between.

This clone was counted a few times. The chain is built from TRBV18 and TRBJ2-5; D gene unclear. The CDR3 is 14 amino acids. V dropped 5 bases and J dropped 4 bases, with 14 bases sitting between them. CDR1 is KGHSH and CDR2 is LQKENI in the germline V gene. DNA of the CDR3: TGTGCCAGCTCATTCTCCCTCCAGCGAGAGACCCAGTACTTC. Its protein is CASSFSLQRETQYF.

V usage is TRBV18 and J usage is TRBJ1-5; D uncertain. Trimming left V 2 bases short and J 0 bases short, with 5 bases between. CDR1 is KGHSH, CDR2 LQKENI, per germline. The CDR3 sequence is 14 residues long. This CDR3 reads CASSPESSNQPQHF. CDR3 bases: TGTGCCAGCTCACCAGAAAGTAGCAATCAGCCCCAGCATTTT. Variable domain in full (rest from reference TRBV18 and TRBJ1-5): NAGVMQNPRHLVRRRGQEARLRCSPMKGHSHVYWYRQLPEEGLKFMVYLQKENIIDESGMPKERFSAEFPKEGPSILRIQQVVRGDSAAYFCASSPESSNQPQHFGDGTRLSIL.

The V and J genes are TRBV15 and TRBJ2-3; tentative D call: TRBD2 (5 bases). This CDR3 is built from 17 residues. Trimming removed 0 bases from V and 2 bases from J, with 15 bases in between. The germline CDR1 and CDR2 sequences are LNHNV and YYDKDF (reference sequence). CDR3 sequence reads: CATSRDRLASHTDTQYF. For the CDR3, the DNA is TGTGCCACCAGCAGAGACCGCTTAGCGTCCCACACAGATACGCAGTATTTT.

To note about this clone: One junction end disagrees with the germline gene, perhaps due to a read error. This chain connects TRBV7-2 to TRBJ2-5; 11 bases agree with TRBD2. There are 14 residues in the CDR3. CDR1 is SGHTA and CDR2 is FQGNSA in the germline V gene. In DNA form, the CDR3 reads TGTGCCGGCAGCTTAGCGGGGGGGCGGGAGACCCAGTACTTC. It translates to CAGSLAGGRETQYF.

This sequence joins TRBV5-1 and TRBJ2-3; TRBD2 might be the D (7 bases). The germline gives CDR1 SGHRS, CDR2 YFSETQ. CDR3 length: 16 residues. Trimming took off 0 bases at V and 6 bases at J, with 17 bases between the two ends. The CDR3 protein is CASSLGRAGARDTQYF. As DNA, the CDR3 is TGCGCCAGCAGCTTGGGCCGGGCGGGGGCCCGCGATACGCAGTATTTT.